This is a list of T cell receptor beta chains from one sample in a study of human T cells and chemical hapten exposure. TCRdb recomputed calls from the RACE reads with MiXCR, one row per CDR3 protein. This table holds some 70,000 distinct CDR3 sequences, around 30% found once. Source: whole blood, taken in connection with sensitization to the hapten diphenylcyclopropenone (DPC). The receptors stem from a man aged 40-55 years with alopecia areata. Some clones in this sample may be carry-over from other donors' samples. The CDR3 runs from the conserved cysteine through the conserved F or W. The order of the fields is clone size, V gene, J gene, D gene, CDR3 protein, CDR3 DNA. The D gene is left open where the match is weak. Some rows have no size entry. The others give once, few or many, or a class for an expanded clone.

.,TRBV12-3/TRBV12-4,TRBJ2-3,TRBD2,CASREASGRSYTQYF,TGTGCCAGCAGGGAGGCTAGCGGGAGGTCTTATACGCAGTATTTT
.,TRBV6-2/TRBV6-3,TRBJ2-7,.,CASSNYEQYF,TGTGCCAGCAGTAACTACGAGCAGTACTTC
.,TRBV4-1,TRBJ2-2,.,CASSQDPQEAWELFF,TGCGCCAGCAGCCAAGATCCGCAGGAGGCCTGGGAGCTGTTTTTT
.,TRBV10-1,TRBJ2-1,.,CASSFTGTSSYNEQFF,TGCGCCAGCAGTTTTACAGGGACGAGCTCCTACAATGAGCAGTTCTTC
.,TRBV20-1,TRBJ2-6,.,CSARDRILGANVLTF,TGCAGTGCTAGAGATCGGATCCTTGGGGCCAACGTCCTGACTTTC
.,TRBV9,TRBJ1-6,.,CASSVHPSGGSPLHF,TGTGCCAGCAGCGTACACCCGAGTGGGGGCTCACCCCTCCACTTT
.,TRBV20-1,TRBJ2-5,.,CSAREAVYQETQYF,TGCAGTGCTAGAGAGGCAGTTTACCAAGAGACCCAGTACTTC
.,TRBV7-2,TRBJ2-6,.,CASKTGLWGANVLTF,TGTGCCAGCAAAACCGGGCTCTGGGGGGCCAACGTCCTGACTTTC
.,TRBV12-3/TRBV12-4,TRBJ2-1,.,CASKPTGPLYNEQFF,TGTGCCAGCAAACCGACAGGACCGCTCTACAATGAGCAGTTCTTC
.,TRBV20-1,TRBJ2-7,.,CSATGPTVSYEQYF,TGCAGTGCTACCGGCCCGACCGTATCCTACGAGCAGTACTTC
.,TRBV10-3,TRBJ2-5,TRBD2,CAISAAGRAGGETQYF,TGTGCCATCAGTGCCGCCGGGAGAGCGGGAGGAGAGACCCAGTACTTC
.,TRBV7-9,TRBJ1-1,.,CASSLVESGTEAFF,TGTGCCAGCAGCTTAGTAGAGAGCGGCACTGAAGCTTTCTTT
.,TRBV4-1,TRBJ1-5,.,CASSRKASASNQPQHF,TGCGCCAGCAGCCGCAAGGCCTCAGCAAGCAATCAGCCCCAGCATTTT
.,TRBV27,TRBJ2-7,.,CASSLWQGWSFYEQYF,TGTGCCAGCAGTTTATGGCAGGGCTGGAGTTTCTACGAGCAGTACTTC
few,TRBV7-9,TRBJ1-2,.,CASSFRDNGYGYTF,TGTGCCAGCAGCTTCCGGGACAACGGCTATGGCTACACCTTC
.,TRBV12-3/TRBV12-4,TRBJ2-3,TRBD1,CASSPPDRSRADTQYF,TGTGCCAGCAGTCCGCCGGACAGGTCTAGGGCAGATACGCAGTATTTT
.,TRBV6-5,TRBJ2-3,.,CASSSGGGTDTQYF,TGTGCCAGCAGTTCAGGGGGAGGTACAGATACGCAGTATTTT
few,TRBV20-1,TRBJ2-3,TRBD2,CSARDPSGRGADTQYF,TGCAGTGCTAGAGATCCAAGCGGGAGGGGCGCAGATACGCAGTATTTT
few,TRBV6-2/TRBV6-3,TRBJ2-1,TRBD2,CASSVAGGQYNEQFF,TGTGCCAGCAGTGTAGCGGGAGGCCAATACAATGAGCAGTTCTTC
many,TRBV28,TRBJ2-3,TRBD2,CASRGSGRLDTQYF,TGTGCCAGCAGAGGAAGCGGGAGGTTAGATACGCAGTATTTT
.,TRBV28,TRBJ2-7,.,CASYSSFRILTYEQYF,TGTGCCAGCTATTCATCATTTCGGATCCTTACCTACGAGCAGTACTTC
.,TRBV20-1,TRBJ2-2,.,CSARETTGMGTGELFF,TGCAGTGCTAGAGAAACAACAGGGATGGGGACCGGGGAGCTGTTTTTT
.,TRBV10-3,TRBJ1-6,.,CAISPGGNSPLHF,TGTGCCATCTCCCCCGGGGGTAATTCACCCCTCCACTTT
.,TRBV6-5,TRBJ2-7,.,CASSLDISYEQYF,TGTGCCAGCAGTCTGGACATTTCCTACGAGCAGTACTTC
.,TRBV6-5,TRBJ2-7,.,CASSYFSSNEQYF,TGTGCCAGCAGTTACTTTTCAAGTAACGAGCAGTACTTC
.,TRBV28,TRBJ1-2,.,CASSLAAYGYTF,TGTGCCAGCAGTTTAGCAGCCTATGGCTACACCTTC
.,TRBV2,TRBJ1-1,.,CASSYHDIADF,TGTGCCAGCAGTTACCATGACATTGCCGACTTT
few,TRBV18,TRBJ1-1,.,CASSPWFGATGTEAFF,TGTGCCAGCTCACCATGGTTCGGGGCAACGGGCACTGAAGCTTTCTTT
once,TRBV14,TRBJ2-5,.,CASSQASGVSLQETQYF,TGTGCCAGCAGCCAAGCGTCGGGGGTATCCCTACAAGAGACCCAGTACTTC
.,TRBV20-1,TRBJ2-7,.,CSARRAPSDPSEQYF,TGCAGTGCCCGGAGGGCTCCTAGCGACCCCTCCGAGCAGTACTTC
.,TRBV10-1,TRBJ2-2,.,CASSVSTGELFF,TGCGCCAGCAGTGTCAGCACCGGGGAGCTGTTTTTT
.,TRBV14,TRBJ2-5,TRBD2,CASSQEGLAQYF,TGTGCCAGCAGCCAAGAGGGACTAGCCCAGTACTTC
.,TRBV7-9,TRBJ1-1,TRBD1,CASSAPDRDTEAFF,TGTGCCAGCAGCGCTCCCGACAGGGACACTGAAGCTTTCTTT
.,TRBV3-1,TRBJ2-3,.,CASSYNGGTQYF,TGTGCCAGCAGCTACAACGGGGGTACGCAGTATTTT
few,TRBV21-1,TRBJ2-5,.,CASSKQNQETQYF,TGTGCCAGCAGCAAACAGAACCAAGAGACCCAGTACTTC
.,TRBV28,TRBJ1-6,.,CATHRTGDNSPLHF,TGTGCCACCCACCGAACAGGAGATAATTCACCCCTCCACTTT
.,TRBV7-2,TRBJ2-1,TRBD2,CASSLGTRTNEQFF,TGTGCCAGCAGCTTAGGGACTAGAACCAATGAGCAGTTCTTC
once,TRBV6-6,TRBJ2-1,.,CASSYPVVF,TGTGCCAGCAGTTACCCCGTGGTCTTC
.,TRBV2,TRBJ2-3,.,CASSVRDDRDTQYF,TGTGCCAGCAGTGTCCGGGACGACAGGGATACGCAGTATTTT
.,TRBV4-3,TRBJ2-7,.,CASSQDQGTRQYF,TGCGCCAGCAGCCAAGATCAGGGCACCCGGCAGTACTTC
.,TRBV27,TRBJ2-4,TRBD2,CASSLRTSGNDIQYF,TGTGCCAGCAGTTTAAGGACTAGCGGGAATGACATTCAGTACTTC
few,TRBV6-2/TRBV6-3,TRBJ1-1,.,CASSLAGAGIGRAFF,TGTGCCAGCAGTTTAGCAGGGGCCGGTATCGGACGCGCTTTCTTT
.,TRBV12-3/TRBV12-4,TRBJ2-7,.,CASSLVPLSYEQYF,TGTGCCAGCAGTTTAGTTCCTCTCTCCTACGAGCAGTACTTC
few,TRBV28,TRBJ2-4,TRBD2,CASSFGGGEYF,TGTGCCAGCAGTTTCGGGGGAGGGGAGTACTTC
.,TRBV28,TRBJ2-3,.,CASSTGTSRPDTQYF,TGTGCCAGCAGCACAGGGACCTCCCGGCCGGATACGCAGTATTTT
.,TRBV7-6,TRBJ1-3,TRBD1,CASSLVSGGSGNTIYF,TGTGCCAGCAGCTTAGTGTCAGGGGGATCTGGAAACACCATATATTTT
.,TRBV30,TRBJ2-7,.,CACTARGYEQYF,TGTGCCTGTACGGCCAGGGGCTACGAGCAGTACTTC
few,TRBV9,TRBJ2-7,TRBD2,CASSVQPGLGNYEQYF,TGTGCCAGCAGCGTTCAACCGGGACTAGGAAACTACGAGCAGTACTTC
few,TRBV7-9,TRBJ2-7,TRBD2,CASSLGLADYEQYF,TGTGCCAGCAGCTTGGGGCTAGCGGATTACGAGCAGTACTTC
.,TRBV24-1,TRBJ2-3,.,CATSESGADTQYF,TGTGCCACCAGTGAATCCGGTGCAGATACGCAGTATTTT
.,TRBV4-2,TRBJ1-5,.,CVSSQWEQGNQPQHF,TGTGTCAGCAGCCAGTGGGAACAGGGCAATCAGCCCCAGCATTTT
.,TRBV3-1,TRBJ1-3,TRBD1,CASSLLPPHTGAGGNTIYF,TGTGCCAGCAGCCTCCTCCCCCCCCACACAGGGGCCGGTGGAAACACCATATATTTT
few,TRBV12-3/TRBV12-4,TRBJ2-2,.,CASRTGNTGELFF,TGTGCCAGCAGGACAGGGAACACCGGGGAGCTGTTTTTT
.,TRBV2,TRBJ1-5,TRBD1,CASSDLGQGRTSNQPQHF,TGTGCCAGCAGTGACTTGGGACAGGGGAGGACGAGCAATCAGCCCCAGCATTTT